The clone carrying this TCR beta chain appeared once. Its antigen is still unknown. This entry comes from a study of cytomegalovirus exposure and HLA in healthy donors. V was clipped by 10 bases and J by 2 bases, with 11 bases between them. Per the germline V gene, CDR1 is MDHEN and CDR2 is SYDVKM. CDR3 length: 12 residues. PCR was performed using 60 Vbeta and 13 Jbeta primers. Produced via immunoSEQ multiplex PCR; TCRdb's table is partial and in-frame only. The sample consists of 200,000 or so clones, 80% to 85% of them appearing once. Whole-study findings and limits: It was reported in a later analysis that an Asian-associated ancestry cluster showed fewer N-insertions than the approximately 700-donor mean.

This sequence was found in a woman aged 18-29 years in good health and CMV-seropositive. The sample consisted of PBMCs. This chain uses TRBV28 with TRBJ1-2; maybe TRBD1 (5 bases). CDR3 protein: CAIWAGNYGYTF. In DNA form, the CDR3 reads TGTGCCATCTGGGCAGGGAACTATGGCTACACCTTC.